The clone carrying this T cell receptor (beta chain) was seen a single time. Assay: immunoSEQ multiplex PCR; the TCRdb copy retains only in-frame clones and omits some. The sample yields 900,000 to 1,200,000 clones, approximately 80% seen once. This record belongs to a study of shared clonotypes between healthy human individuals. Study details: The composition of the donors was a couple of women and a few men aged 18 to 49. Per-donor plates numbered three CD4 naive, three CD4 memory, two CD8 naive and one CD8 memory.

CDR1 and CDR2 from the germline V gene are MNHNY and SVGAGI (reference sequence). The CDR3 runs to 15 residues. After removal of 6 bases from V and 4 bases from J, the junction contained 8 bases not matched to a gene. This rearrangement joins TRBV6-6 to TRBJ2-7; TRBD2 aligns across 11 bases. The receptor was isolated from a young man in good health. Some clones in this sample may be carry-over from other donors' samples. The sequencing sample was made of memory CD4+ T cells from PBMCs. This sample's subset: CD45RA-negative fraction. Here the CDR3 DNA reads TGTGCCAGCAGGGGTCGACTAGCGGGAACATACGAGCAGTACTTC. Amino acid sequence: CASRGRLAGTYEQYF.